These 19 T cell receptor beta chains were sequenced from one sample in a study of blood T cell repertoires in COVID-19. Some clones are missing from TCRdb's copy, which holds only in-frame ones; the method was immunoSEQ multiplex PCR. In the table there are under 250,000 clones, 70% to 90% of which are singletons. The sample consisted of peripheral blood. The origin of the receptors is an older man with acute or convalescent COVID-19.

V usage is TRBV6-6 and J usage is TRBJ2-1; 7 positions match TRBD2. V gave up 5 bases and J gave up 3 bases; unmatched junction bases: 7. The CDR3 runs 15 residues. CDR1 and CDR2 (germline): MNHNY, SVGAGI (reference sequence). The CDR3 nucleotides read TGTGCCAGCAGTCTCTCGGGCGGGAGCTACAATGAGCAGTTCTTC. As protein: CASSLSGGSYNEQFF.

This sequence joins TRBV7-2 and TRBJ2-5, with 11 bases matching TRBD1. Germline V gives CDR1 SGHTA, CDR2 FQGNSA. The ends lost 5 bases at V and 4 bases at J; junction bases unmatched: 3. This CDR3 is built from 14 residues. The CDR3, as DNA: TGTGCCAGCAGCCCTGGGACAGGGGGAGAGACCCAGTACTTC. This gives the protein CASSPGTGGETQYF.

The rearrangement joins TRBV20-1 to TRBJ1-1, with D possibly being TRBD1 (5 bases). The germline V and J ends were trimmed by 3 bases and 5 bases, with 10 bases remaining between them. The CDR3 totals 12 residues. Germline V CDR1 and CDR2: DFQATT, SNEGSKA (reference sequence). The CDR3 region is CSASAGGTEAFF. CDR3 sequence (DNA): TGCAGTGCTAGTGCCGGGGGGACTGAAGCTTTCTTT.

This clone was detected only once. The CDR3 protein is CASSPQGGRGGYTF. Here the CDR3 DNA reads TGTGCCAGCAGCCCACAGGGGGGCAGGGGTGGCTACACCTTC. The chain is built from TRBV7-2 and TRBJ1-2; 8 bases agree with TRBD1. J gave up 7 bases and V 5 bases, and 9 bases lay outside the gene matches. There are 14 residues in the CDR3. Germline V gene sequence: CDR1 SGHTA, CDR2 FQGNSA.

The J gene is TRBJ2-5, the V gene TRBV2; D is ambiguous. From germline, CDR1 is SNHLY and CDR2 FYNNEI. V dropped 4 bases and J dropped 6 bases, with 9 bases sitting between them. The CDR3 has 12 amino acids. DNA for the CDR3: TGTGCCAGCAGTGTCGGGTGGCAGACCCAGTACTTC. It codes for CASSVGWQTQYF.

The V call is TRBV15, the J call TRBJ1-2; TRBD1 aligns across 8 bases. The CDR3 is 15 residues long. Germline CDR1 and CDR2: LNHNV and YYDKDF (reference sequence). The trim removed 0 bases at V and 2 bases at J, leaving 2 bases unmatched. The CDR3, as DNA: TGTGCCACCAGCAGAGATAACAGGGGGAACTATGGCTACACCTTC. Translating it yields CATSRDNRGNYGYTF. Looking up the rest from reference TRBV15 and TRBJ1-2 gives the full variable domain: DAMVIQNPRYQVTQFGKPVTLSCSQTLNHNVMYWYQQKSSQAPKLLFHYYDKDFNNEADTPDNFQSRRPNTSFCFLDIRSPGLGDTAMYLCATSRDNRGNYGYTFGSGTRLTVV.

CDR3 DNA: TGTGCCAGCAGTTACTCGCAGTCCGGCGGCCGAACCGGCTACACCTTC. It is translated as CASSYSQSGGRTGYTF. The gene calls are TRBV6-5 and TRBJ1-2; no clear D. The V and J ends lost 0 bases and 8 bases respectively, with 19 bases between them. Germline V lookup: CDR1 MNHEY, CDR2 SVGAGI. The CDR3 is 16 amino acids.

This CDR3 reads CASSLEGADGNTIYF. The CDR3 DNA reads TGCGCCAGCAGCTTGGAGGGGGCTGATGGAAACACCATATATTTT. V and J are TRBV5-1 and TRBJ1-3; 7 bases line up with TRBD1. The V gene end was trimmed by 0 bases and the J gene end by 3 bases; junction bases not matched to a gene: 3. CDR1 is SGHRS, CDR2 YFSETQ, per germline. The CDR3 totals 15 residues. The full variable domain, completed using reference TRBV5-1 and TRBJ1-3, is KAGVTQTPRYLIKTRGQQVTLSCSPISGHRSVSWYQQTPGQGLQFLFEYFSETQRNKGNFPGRFSGRQFSNSRSEMNVSTLELGDSALYLCASSLEGADGNTIYFGEGSWLTVV.

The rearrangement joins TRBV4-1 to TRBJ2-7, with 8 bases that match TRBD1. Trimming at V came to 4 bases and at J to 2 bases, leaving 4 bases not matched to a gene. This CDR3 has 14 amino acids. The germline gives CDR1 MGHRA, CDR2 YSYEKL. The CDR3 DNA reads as TGCGCCAGCAGCCTCGGACAGGGAGCCTACGAGCAGTACTTC. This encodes CASSLGQGAYEQYF.

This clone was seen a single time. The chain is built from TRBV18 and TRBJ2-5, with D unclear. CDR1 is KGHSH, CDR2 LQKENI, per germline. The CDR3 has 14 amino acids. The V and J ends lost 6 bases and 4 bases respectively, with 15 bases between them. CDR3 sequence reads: CASSMQELGETQYF. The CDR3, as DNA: TGTGCCAGCTCGATGCAGGAATTAGGAGAGACCCAGTACTTC.

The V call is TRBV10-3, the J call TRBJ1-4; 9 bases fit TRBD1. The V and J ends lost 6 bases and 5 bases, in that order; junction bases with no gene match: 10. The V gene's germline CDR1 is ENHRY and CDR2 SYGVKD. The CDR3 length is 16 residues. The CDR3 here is CAISQGSGTGNEKLFF. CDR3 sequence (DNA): TGTGCCATCAGCCAAGGAAGCGGGACAGGGAATGAAAAACTGTTTTTT.

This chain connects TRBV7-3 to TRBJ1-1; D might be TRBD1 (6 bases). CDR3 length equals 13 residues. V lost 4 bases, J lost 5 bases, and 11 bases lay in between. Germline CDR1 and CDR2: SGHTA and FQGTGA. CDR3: CASSSLQGTEAFF. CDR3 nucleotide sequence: TGTGCCAGCAGCTCATTACAGGGAACTGAAGCTTTCTTT.

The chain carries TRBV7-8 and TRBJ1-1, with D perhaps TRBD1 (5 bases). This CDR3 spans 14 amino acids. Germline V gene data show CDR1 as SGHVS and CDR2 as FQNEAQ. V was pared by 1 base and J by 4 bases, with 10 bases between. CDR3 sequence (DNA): TGTGCCAGCAGCTTAGGGTGGACACCCACTGAAGCTTTCTTT. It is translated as CASSLGWTPTEAFF.

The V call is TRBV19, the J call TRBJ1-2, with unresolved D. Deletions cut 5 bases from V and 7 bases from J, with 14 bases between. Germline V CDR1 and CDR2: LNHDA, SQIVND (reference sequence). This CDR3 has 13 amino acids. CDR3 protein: CASSQENLSGYTF. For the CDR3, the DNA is TGTGCCAGTAGTCAGGAAAACCTCAGTGGCTACACCTTC.

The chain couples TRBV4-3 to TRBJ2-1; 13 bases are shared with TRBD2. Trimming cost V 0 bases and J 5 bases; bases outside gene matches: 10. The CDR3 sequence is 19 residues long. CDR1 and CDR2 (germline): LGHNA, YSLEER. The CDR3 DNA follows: TGCGCCAGCAGCCAAGAAAAGTACGGACTAGCGGGAGAAAACAATGAGCAGTTCTTC. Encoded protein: CASSQEKYGLAGENNEQFF.

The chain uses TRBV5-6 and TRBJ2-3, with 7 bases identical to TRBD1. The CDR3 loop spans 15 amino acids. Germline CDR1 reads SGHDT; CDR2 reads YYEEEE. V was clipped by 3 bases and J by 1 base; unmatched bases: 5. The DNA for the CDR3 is TGTGCCAGCAGCTGGCCTACAGGGGGCACAGATACGCAGTATTTT. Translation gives CASSWPTGGTDTQYF.

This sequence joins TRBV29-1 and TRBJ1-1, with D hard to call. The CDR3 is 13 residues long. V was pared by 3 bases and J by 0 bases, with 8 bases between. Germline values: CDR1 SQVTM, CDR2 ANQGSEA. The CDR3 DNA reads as TGCAGCGTTGATCCCGGGATGAACACTGAAGCTTTCTTT. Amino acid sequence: CSVDPGMNTEAFF.

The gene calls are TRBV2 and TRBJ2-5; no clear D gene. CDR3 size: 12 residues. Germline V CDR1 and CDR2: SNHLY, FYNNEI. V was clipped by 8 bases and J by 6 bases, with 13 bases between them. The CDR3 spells CASRQSEKTQYF. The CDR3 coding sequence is TGTGCCAGCCGCCAAAGCGAAAAGACCCAGTACTTC.

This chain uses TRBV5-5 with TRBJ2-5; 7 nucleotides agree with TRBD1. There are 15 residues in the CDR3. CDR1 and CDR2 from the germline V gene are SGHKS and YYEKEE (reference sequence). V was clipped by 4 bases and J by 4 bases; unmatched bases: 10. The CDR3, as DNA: TGTGCCAGCAGCACACAAACAGGGGTGGGAGAGACCCAGTACTTC. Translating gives CASSTQTGVGETQYF.